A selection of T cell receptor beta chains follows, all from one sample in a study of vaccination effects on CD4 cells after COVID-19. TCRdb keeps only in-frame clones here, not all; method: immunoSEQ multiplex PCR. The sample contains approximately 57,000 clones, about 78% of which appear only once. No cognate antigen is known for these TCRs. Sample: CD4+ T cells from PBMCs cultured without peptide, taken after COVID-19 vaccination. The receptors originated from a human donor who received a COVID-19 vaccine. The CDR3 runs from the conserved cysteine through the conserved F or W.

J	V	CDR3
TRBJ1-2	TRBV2	CASSELGNYGYTF
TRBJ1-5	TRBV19	CASSMDGEIFSNQPQHF
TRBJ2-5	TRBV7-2	CASSGVSGETQYF
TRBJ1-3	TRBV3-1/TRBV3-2	CASSQQNTIYF
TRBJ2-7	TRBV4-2	CASSPEDTAYEQYF
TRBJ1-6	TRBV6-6	CASSGGAANSPLHF
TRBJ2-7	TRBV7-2	CASSFAQSSYEQYF
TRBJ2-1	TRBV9	CASSVGGGGLSYNEQFF
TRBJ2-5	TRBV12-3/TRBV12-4	CASSFRQQESQYF
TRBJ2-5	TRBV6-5	CASSTWDRGETQYF
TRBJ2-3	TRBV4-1	CASSLRTGTKGDTQYF
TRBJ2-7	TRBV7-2	CASSSGALLGQYF
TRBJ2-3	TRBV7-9	CASHRWGTQYF
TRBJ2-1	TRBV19	CASSIPGGGGLHNEQFF
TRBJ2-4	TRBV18	CASSPETSAAKNIQYF
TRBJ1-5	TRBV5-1	CASSRSYNQPQHF
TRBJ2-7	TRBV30	CAWGQLSYEQYF
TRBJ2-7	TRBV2	CASSRNYEQYF
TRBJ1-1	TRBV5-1	CASSSWTIIGGPLQNTEAFF
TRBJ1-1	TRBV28	CASTPEAGMNTEAFF
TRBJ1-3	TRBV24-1	CATSDGGGLIKDSGNTIYF
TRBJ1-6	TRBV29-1	CSVAATYNSPLHF
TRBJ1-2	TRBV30	CAWRKRSGYTF
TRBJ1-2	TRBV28	CASSRDGYTF
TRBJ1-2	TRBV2	CASRTGNYGYTF
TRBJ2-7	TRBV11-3	CASSPGTGSREQYF
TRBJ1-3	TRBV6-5	CATTVGPQKGNTIYF
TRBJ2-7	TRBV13	CASSLRAGSGSYEQYF
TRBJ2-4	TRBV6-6	CASSADRFKNIQYF
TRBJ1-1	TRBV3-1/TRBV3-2	CASSQGGGTEAFF
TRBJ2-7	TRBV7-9	CASSLKTVYEQYF
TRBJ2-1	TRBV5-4	CASSLTASGRASGEQFF
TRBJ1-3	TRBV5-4	CASSAPGGSNSGNTIYF
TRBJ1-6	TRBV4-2	CASSQEKGQGNSPLHF
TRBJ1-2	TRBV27	CASSLDRGRYYGYTF
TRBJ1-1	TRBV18	CASSPQQGGAFF
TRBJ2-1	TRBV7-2	CASSLAGLAGLEQFF
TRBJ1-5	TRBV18	CASSPSGRNQPQHF
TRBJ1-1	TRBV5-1	CASSPDGVRATEAFF
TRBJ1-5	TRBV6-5	CASREQGGSNQPQHF
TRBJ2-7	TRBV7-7	CASSTHTGSGYEQYF
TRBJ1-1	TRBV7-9	CASSSEGGTEAFF
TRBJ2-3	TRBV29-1	CSVGGTSGSTDTQYF
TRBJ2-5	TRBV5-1	CASSQGQETQYF
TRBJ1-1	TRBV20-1	CSASKNTEAFF
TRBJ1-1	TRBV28	CASSPRDGPNTEAFF
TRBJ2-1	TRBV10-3	CAIRGKSGEQFF
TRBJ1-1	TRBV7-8	CASSWEGAGNTEAFF
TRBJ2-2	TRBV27	CASSFWTRGTGELFF
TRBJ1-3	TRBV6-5	CASESSGNTIYF
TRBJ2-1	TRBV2	CASSEDRHNEQFF
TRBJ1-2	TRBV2	CASTRTGYGYTF
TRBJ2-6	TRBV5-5	CASSLDAGGFSGANVLTF
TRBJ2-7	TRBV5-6	CASSFDRGSYEQYF
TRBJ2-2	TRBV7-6	CASRSAPGDTGELFF
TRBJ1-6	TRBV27	CASSFRDSPLHF
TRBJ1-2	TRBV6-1	CASSEAGGRYYGYTF